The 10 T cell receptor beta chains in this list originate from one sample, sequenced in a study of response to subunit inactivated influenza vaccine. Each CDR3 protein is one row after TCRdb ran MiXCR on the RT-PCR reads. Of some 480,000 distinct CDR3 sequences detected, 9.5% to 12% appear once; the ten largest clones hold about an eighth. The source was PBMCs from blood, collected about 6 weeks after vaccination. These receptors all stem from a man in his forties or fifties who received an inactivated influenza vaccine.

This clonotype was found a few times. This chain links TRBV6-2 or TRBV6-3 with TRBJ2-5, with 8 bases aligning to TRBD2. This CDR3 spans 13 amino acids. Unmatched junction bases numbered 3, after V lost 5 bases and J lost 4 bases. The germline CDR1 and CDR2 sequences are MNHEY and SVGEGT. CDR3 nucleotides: TGTGCCAGCAGTAGGGGACTAGGAGAGACCCAGTACTTC. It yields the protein CASSRGLGETQYF.

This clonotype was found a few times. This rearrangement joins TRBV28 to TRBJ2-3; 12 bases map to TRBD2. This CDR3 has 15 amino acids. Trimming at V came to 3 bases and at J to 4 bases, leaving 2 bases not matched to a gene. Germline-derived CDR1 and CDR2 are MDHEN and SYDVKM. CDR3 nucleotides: TGTGCCAGCAGTTTGGGACTAGCGGGTCCAGATACGCAGTATTTT. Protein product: CASSLGLAGPDTQYF.

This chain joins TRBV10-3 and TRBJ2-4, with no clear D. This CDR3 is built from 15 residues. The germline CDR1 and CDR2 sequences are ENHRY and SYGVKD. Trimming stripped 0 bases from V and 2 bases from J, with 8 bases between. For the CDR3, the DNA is TGTGCCATCAGTGAGTCCTCAGCCCCCAAAAACATTCAGTACTTC. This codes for CAISESSAPKNIQYF.

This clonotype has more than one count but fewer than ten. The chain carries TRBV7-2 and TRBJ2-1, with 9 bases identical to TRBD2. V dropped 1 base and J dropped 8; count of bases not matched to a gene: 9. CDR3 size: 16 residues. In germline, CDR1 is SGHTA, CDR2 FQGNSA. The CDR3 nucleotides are TGTGCCAGCAGCTTAGGTGGAGCGGGAGGTTGGCATGAGCAGTTCTTC. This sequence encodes CASSLGGAGGWHEQFF.

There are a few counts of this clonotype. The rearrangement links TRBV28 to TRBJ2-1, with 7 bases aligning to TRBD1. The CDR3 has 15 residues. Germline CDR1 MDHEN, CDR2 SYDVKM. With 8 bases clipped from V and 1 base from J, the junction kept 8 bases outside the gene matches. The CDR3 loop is CASASRDRSYNEQFF. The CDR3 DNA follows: TGTGCCAGCGCATCCCGGGACAGATCCTACAATGAGCAGTTCTTC.

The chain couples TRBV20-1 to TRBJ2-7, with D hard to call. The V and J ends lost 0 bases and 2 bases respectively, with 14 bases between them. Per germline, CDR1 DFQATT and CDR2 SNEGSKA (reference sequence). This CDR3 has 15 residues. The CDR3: CSARDSVTATYEQYF. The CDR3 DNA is TGCAGTGCTAGAGATTCAGTAACGGCCACCTACGAGCAGTACTTC.

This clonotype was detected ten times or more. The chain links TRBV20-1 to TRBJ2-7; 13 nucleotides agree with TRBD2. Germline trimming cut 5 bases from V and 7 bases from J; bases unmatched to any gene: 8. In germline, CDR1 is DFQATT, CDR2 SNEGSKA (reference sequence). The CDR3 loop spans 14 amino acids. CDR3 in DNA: TGCAGTGCTCAAGGACTAGCGGGAGTGGGGGAGCAGTACTTC. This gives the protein CSAQGLAGVGEQYF.

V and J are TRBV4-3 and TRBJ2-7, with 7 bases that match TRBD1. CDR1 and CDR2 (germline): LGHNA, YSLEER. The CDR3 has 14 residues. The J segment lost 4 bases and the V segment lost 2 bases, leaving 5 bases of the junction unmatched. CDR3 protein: CASSQLTGMYEQYF. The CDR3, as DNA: TGCGCCAGCAGCCAACTGACAGGGATGTACGAGCAGTACTTC.

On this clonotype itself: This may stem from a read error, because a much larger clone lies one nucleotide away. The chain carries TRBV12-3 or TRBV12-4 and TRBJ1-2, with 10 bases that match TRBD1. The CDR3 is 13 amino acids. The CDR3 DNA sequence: TGTGCCAGCAGCCACGGGACAGGGGATGGCTACCCCTTC. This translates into CASSHGTGDGYPF.

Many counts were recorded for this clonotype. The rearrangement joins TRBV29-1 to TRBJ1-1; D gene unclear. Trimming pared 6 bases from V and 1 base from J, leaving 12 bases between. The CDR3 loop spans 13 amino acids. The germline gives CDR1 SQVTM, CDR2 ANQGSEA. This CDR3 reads CSVVGAGNTEAFF. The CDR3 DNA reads TGCAGCGTCGTGGGCGCGGGGAACACTGAAGCTTTCTTT.